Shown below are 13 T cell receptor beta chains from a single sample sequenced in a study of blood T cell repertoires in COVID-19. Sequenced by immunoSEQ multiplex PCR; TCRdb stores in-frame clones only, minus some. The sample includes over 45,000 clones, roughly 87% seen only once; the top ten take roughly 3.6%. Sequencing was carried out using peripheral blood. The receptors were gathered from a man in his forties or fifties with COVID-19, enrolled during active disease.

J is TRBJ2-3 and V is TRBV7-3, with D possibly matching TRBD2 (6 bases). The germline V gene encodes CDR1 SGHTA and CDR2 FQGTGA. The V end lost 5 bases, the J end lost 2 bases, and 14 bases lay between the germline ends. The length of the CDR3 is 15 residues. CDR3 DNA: TGTGCCAGCAGCCTGGGAGGACTGGACACAGATACGCAGTATTTT. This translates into CASSLGGLDTDTQYF.

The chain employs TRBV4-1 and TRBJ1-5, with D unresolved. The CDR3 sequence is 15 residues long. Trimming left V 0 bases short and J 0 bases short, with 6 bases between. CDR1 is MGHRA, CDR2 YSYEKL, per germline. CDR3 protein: CASSQEAHSNQPQHF. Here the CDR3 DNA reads TGCGCCAGCAGCCAAGAGGCACATAGCAATCAGCCCCAGCATTTT.

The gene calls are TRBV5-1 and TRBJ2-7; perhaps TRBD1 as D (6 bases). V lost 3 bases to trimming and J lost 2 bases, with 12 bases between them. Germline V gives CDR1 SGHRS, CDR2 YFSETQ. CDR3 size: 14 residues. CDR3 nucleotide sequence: TGCGCCAGCAGCTCGACAGGTGGGACCTACGAGCAGTACTTC. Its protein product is CASSSTGGTYEQYF.

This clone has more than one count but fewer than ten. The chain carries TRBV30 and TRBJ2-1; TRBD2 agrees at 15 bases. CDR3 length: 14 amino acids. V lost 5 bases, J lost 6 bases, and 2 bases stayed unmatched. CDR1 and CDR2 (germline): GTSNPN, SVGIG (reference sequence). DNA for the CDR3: TGTGCCTGGGGGACTAGCGGGGGGTCCAATGAGCAGTTCTTC. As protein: CAWGTSGGSNEQFF.

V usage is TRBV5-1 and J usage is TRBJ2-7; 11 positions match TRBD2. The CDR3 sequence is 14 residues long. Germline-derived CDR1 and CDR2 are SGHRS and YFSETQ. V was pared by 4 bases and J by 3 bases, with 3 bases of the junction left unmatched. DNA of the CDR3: TGCGCCAGCAGCCTCACTAGCGGGGGCTACGAGCAGTACTTC. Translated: CASSLTSGGYEQYF.

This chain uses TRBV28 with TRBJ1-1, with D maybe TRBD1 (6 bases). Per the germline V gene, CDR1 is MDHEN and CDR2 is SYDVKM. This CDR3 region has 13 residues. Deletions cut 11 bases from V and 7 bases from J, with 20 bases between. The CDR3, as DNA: TGTGCCGGGGTGGCAGGGGAAGGGGGTGAAGCTTTCTTT. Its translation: CAGVAGEGGEAFF.

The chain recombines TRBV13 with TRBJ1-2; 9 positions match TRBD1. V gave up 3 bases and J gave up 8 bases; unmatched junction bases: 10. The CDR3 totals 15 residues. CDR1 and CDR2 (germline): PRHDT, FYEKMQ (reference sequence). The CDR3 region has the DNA TGTGCCAGCAGCTTCGGGACAGGGAGGACGGGAGGCTACACCTTC. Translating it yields CASSFGTGRTGGYTF.

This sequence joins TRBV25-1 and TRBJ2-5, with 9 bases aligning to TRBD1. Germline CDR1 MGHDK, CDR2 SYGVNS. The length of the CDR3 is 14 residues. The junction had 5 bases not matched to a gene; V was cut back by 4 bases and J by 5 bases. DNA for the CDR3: TGTGCCAGCAGTGCCACAGGGGGCTTCGAGACCCAGTACTTC. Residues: CASSATGGFETQYF.

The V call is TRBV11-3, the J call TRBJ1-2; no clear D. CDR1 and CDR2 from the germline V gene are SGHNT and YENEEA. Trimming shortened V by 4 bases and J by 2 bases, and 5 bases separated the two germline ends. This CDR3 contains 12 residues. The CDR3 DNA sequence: TGTGCCAGCAGCTCCCAGAACTATGGCTACACCTTC. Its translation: CASSSQNYGYTF.

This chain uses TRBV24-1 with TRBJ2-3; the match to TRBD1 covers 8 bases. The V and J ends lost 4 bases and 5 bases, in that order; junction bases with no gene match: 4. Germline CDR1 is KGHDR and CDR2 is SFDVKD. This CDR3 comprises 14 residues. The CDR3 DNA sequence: TGTGCCACCAGTGAGGACAGGGTTTTAGATACGCAGTATTTT. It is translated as CATSEDRVLDTQYF.

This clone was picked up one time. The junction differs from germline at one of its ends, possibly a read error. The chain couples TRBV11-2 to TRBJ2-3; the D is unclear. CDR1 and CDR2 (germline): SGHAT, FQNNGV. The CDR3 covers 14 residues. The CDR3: CASSLYSRTDTQYF. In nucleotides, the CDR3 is TGTGCCAGCAGCTTATACTCCCGCACCGATACGCAGTATTTT.

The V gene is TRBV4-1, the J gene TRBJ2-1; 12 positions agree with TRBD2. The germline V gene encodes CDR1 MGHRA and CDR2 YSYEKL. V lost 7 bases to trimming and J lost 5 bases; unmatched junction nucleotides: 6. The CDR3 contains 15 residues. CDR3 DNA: TGCGCCAGCATGCGTCTAGCGGGAGGGCACAATGAGCAGTTCTTC. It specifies CASMRLAGGHNEQFF.

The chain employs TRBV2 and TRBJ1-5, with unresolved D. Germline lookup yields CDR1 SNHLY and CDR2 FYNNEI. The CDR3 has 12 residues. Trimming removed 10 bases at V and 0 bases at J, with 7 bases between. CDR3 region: CAIGVSNQPQHF. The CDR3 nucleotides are TGTGCCATCGGTGTTAGCAATCAGCCCCAGCATTTT. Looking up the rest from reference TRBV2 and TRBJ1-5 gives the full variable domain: EPEVTQTPSHQVTQMGQEVILRCVPISNHLYFYWYRQILGQKVEFLVSFYNNEISEKSEIFDDQFSVERPDGSNFTLKIRSTKLEDSAMYFCAIGVSNQPQHFGDGTRLSIL.